These 12 T cell receptor beta chains share one sample of origin, sequenced in a study of blood T cell repertoires in COVID-19. Libraries were prepared by immunoSEQ multiplex PCR; TCRdb keeps only in-frame clonotypes and omits some of them. The profile covers fewer than 250,000 clones, with around 90% appearing a single time and 7.2% taken by the ten largest. The material sequenced was PBMCs or T cells enriched from blood (not recorded which). These TCRs come from a man in his thirties or forties in a cohort exposed to, infected with or recovered from COVID-19 (not recorded which).

J is TRBJ2-5 and V is TRBV11-2; 9 bases align to TRBD1. In germline, CDR1 is SGHAT, CDR2 FQNNGV. CDR3 size: 16 residues. Trimming at V came to 5 bases and at J to 5 bases, leaving 12 bases not matched to a gene. The DNA for the CDR3 is TGTGCCAGCAGCGAACATCTACAGGGGGCTAGCGAGACCCAGTACTTC. It is translated as CASSEHLQGASETQYF.

The sample holds a few counts of this clone. The chain joins TRBV28 to TRBJ2-6, with D perhaps TRBD2 (5 bases). The germline CDR1 and CDR2 sequences are MDHEN and SYDVKM. V was cut by 6 bases and J by 0 bases, with 12 bases left in between. The CDR3 contains 16 residues. The DNA of the CDR3 is TGTGCCAGCAGCCCAACGGGGTTCTCTGGGGCCAACGTCCTGACTTTC. This gives the protein CASSPTGFSGANVLTF.

This clone is a singleton in its sample. The chain couples TRBV18 to TRBJ2-3; D not resolved. Trimming cost V 0 bases and J 6 bases, with 10 bases left between them. This CDR3 is 14 amino acids long. Germline CDR1 KGHSH, CDR2 LQKENI. This CDR3 is CASSPPVTRDTQYF. CDR3 DNA sequence: TGTGCCAGCTCACCACCCGTAACGCGGGATACGCAGTATTTT.

The chain employs TRBV2 and TRBJ2-5; TRBD2 is a possible D gene (6 bases). The V end was cut by 10 bases, the J end by 2 bases, with 14 bases between. Germline V gives CDR1 SNHLY, CDR2 FYNNEI. The CDR3 totals 13 residues. CDR3 amino acids: CAIYTGEQETQYF. CDR3 nucleotide sequence: TGTGCCATCTATACGGGGGAACAAGAGACCCAGTACTTC.

This clone has more than one count but fewer than ten. V usage is TRBV2 and J usage is TRBJ2-7; D is possibly TRBD1 (6 bases). This CDR3 is 14 amino acids long. The V end lost 6 bases, the J end lost 6 bases, and 18 bases lay between the germline ends. Germline V CDR1 and CDR2: SNHLY, FYNNEI. DNA of the CDR3: TGTGCCAGCAGCCCACAGGGTAATCCTTCCGAGCAGTACTTC. Translating it yields CASSPQGNPSEQYF.

A single count supports this clone. The chain recombines TRBV4-1 with TRBJ2-1; TRBD2 might be the D (6 bases). The CDR3 contains 17 residues. Germline loops: CDR1 MGHRA, CDR2 YSYEKL. V lost 2 bases, J lost 4 bases, and 18 bases lay in between. CDR3 residues: CASSQHRLVPKYNEQFF. The CDR3 coding sequence is TGCGCCAGCAGCCAACATAGACTAGTTCCTAAATACAATGAGCAGTTCTTC.

In its sample, this clone was seen a few times. This chain connects TRBV27 to TRBJ2-7; 10 bases line up with TRBD2. The CDR3 has 15 amino acids. J lost 4 bases, V lost 2 bases, and 5 bases had no gene match. The germline gives CDR1 MNHEY, CDR2 SMNVEV (reference sequence). The CDR3 DNA is TGTGCCAGCAGTTTAGGCGCTAGCGGGAGTTACGAGCAGTACTTC. Translation: CASSLGASGSYEQYF.

The rearrangement uses TRBV5-4 and TRBJ2-1; a possible D gene is TRBD1 (7 bases). The CDR3 has 14 amino acids. Germline V gives CDR1 SGHNT, CDR2 YYREEE (reference sequence). V was pared by 4 bases and J by 5 bases, with 13 bases between. CDR3 region: CASSPGDRNNEQFF. CDR3 sequence (DNA): TGTGCCAGCAGCCCGGGGGACAGAAACAATGAGCAGTTCTTC.

The chain joins TRBV7-6 to TRBJ2-7; no reliable D call. This CDR3 has 13 amino acids. Between the trimmed V and J ends, which lost 5 bases and 6 bases, there was a span of 14 bases. Germline V CDR1 and CDR2: SGHVS, FNYEAQ. The CDR3 spells CASSRGPKTEQYF. The CDR3 region has the DNA TGTGCCAGCAGCCGCGGTCCCAAGACCGAGCAGTACTTC.

The genes are TRBV9 and TRBJ1-2; perhaps TRBD1 as D (5 bases). Trimming shortened V by 0 bases and J by 3 bases, and 18 bases separated the two germline ends. CDR3 size: 17 residues. Germline CDR1 reads SGDLS; CDR2 reads YYNGEE. The CDR3 DNA reads TGTGCCAGCAGCGTAGCTCAGGGCAAGGAATTTGACTATGGCTACACCTTC. Translating it yields CASSVAQGKEFDYGYTF. The full variable domain, in which reference TRBV9 and TRBJ1-2 provide the parts outside the CDR3, is DSGVTQTPKHLITATGQRVTLRCSPRSGDLSVYWYQQSLDQGLQFLIQYYNGEERAKGNILERFSAQQFPDLHSELNLSSLELGDSALYFCASSVAQGKEFDYGYTFGSGTRLTVV.

J is TRBJ1-1 and V is TRBV28; no clear D gene. The CDR3 is made up of 16 amino acids. Trimming cost V 2 bases and J 2 bases, with 15 bases left between them. Germline CDR1 reads MDHEN; CDR2 reads SYDVKM. CDR3 in amino acids: CASSLVAPVENTEAFF. DNA of the CDR3: TGTGCCAGCAGTTTAGTCGCGCCCGTAGAAAACACTGAAGCTTTCTTT.

The chain has TRBV7-8 and TRBJ1-1, with no clear D. Germline loops: CDR1 SGHVS, CDR2 FQNEAQ. V lost 3 bases to trimming and J lost 4 bases, with 21 bases between them. This CDR3 contains 17 residues. CDR3 coding DNA: TGTGCCAGCAGCTTTAAGTTCTTAGACCGCCAGGTCACTGAAGCTTTCTTT. It translates to CASSFKFLDRQVTEAFF.